This T cell receptor beta chain was identified during a study of neurological immune-mediated disorders. Study observations and caveats: With the multiple sclerosis repertoire cluster, neither clinical nor MRI features showed any association. TCR-beta repertoires seemed private in all groups, with no expanded CDR3 amino acid sequences shared.

This clonotype was seen many times. Its antigen is still unknown. TCRdb re-called the 5' RACE reads through MiXCR, storing one row per CDR3 protein. The table lists under 85,000 distinct CDR3 sequences, 5.2% of them singletons. This CDR3 region has 13 residues. Germline V CDR1 and CDR2: ENHRY, SYGVKD. Trimming took off 5 bases at V and 1 base at J, with 8 bases between the two ends. This TCR was sampled from a human donor with multiple sclerosis. The donor label of this sample is uncertain. The J gene is TRBJ1-2, the V gene TRBV10-3; no clear D gene. The sample was PBMCs. The CDR3 sequence is CAISLAVNYGYTF. CDR3 nucleotide sequence: TGTGCCATCAGTTTGGCAGTTAACTATGGCTACACCTTC.